Presented here are 9 T cell receptor beta chains from one specimen sequenced in a study of siplizumab effects on memory and regulatory T cells. The data were produced by immunoSEQ multiplex PCR, yet TCRdb's version contains in-frame clones alone and is incomplete. The table has about 87,000 clones, 94% seen once. The sequenced sample consisted of non-Treg CD4+ T cells sorted from blood. All receptors come from a human donor in good health.

The V gene is TRBV19, the J gene TRBJ2-1; 7 nucleotides match TRBD2. The CDR3 loop spans 15 amino acids. Per the germline V gene, CDR1 is LNHDA and CDR2 is SQIVND (reference sequence). V shed 4 bases, J shed 3 bases, and the junction held 6 bases outside the gene matches. CDR3 sequence: CASSKVGRRYNEQFF. The CDR3 DNA follows: TGTGCCAGTAGTAAGGTCGGGAGGCGCTACAATGAGCAGTTCTTC.

J is TRBJ1-3 and V is TRBV6-1; maybe TRBD1 (5 bases). V shed 3 bases and J shed 0 bases, with 9 bases lying between them. From germline, CDR1 is MNHNS and CDR2 SASEGT. The CDR3 has 15 residues. This CDR3 reads CASSDGAFSGNTIYF. The CDR3 nucleotides are TGTGCCAGCAGTGACGGGGCCTTCTCTGGAAACACCATATATTTT.

V gene TRBV6-5 combines with J gene TRBJ2-7; 9 positions agree with TRBD1. J was trimmed by 6 bases and V by 7 bases; bases with no gene match: 7. This CDR3 spans 13 amino acids. CDR1 and CDR2 (germline): MNHEY, SVGAGI. The DNA for the CDR3 is TGTGCCAGCAAAATACAGGGGGCTGGCGAGCAGTACTTC. This translates into CASKIQGAGEQYF.

The V and J genes are TRBV30 and TRBJ1-2; the match to TRBD1 covers 7 bases. Germline loops: CDR1 GTSNPN, CDR2 SVGIG (reference sequence). With 8 bases clipped from V and 6 bases from J, the junction kept 6 bases outside the gene matches. The CDR3 spans 11 residues. This CDR3 is CAGGTVDGYTF. The CDR3 coding sequence is TGTGCCGGCGGGACAGTCGATGGCTACACCTTC.

This chain connects TRBV5-1 to TRBJ1-1; D is unresolved. Between the trimmed V and J ends, which lost 2 bases and 0 bases, there was a span of 8 bases. Germline V CDR1 and CDR2: SGHRS, YFSETQ. This CDR3 comprises 14 residues. In DNA form, the CDR3 reads TGCGCCAGCAGCTTTGGTGGTGTGAACACTGAAGCTTTCTTT. Translation: CASSFGGVNTEAFF. The full variable domain, in which reference TRBV5-1 and TRBJ1-1 provide the parts outside the CDR3, is KAGVTQTPRYLIKTRGQQVTLSCSPISGHRSVSWYQQTPGQGLQFLFEYFSETQRNKGNFPGRFSGRQFSNSRSEMNVSTLELGDSALYLCASSFGGVNTEAFFGQGTRLTVV.

The genes are TRBV5-1 and TRBJ1-4; perhaps TRBD1 as D (5 bases). This CDR3 spans 15 amino acids. Germline lookup yields CDR1 SGHRS and CDR2 YFSETQ. Deletions cut 0 bases from V and 7 bases from J, with 13 bases between. CDR3 bases: TGCGCCAGCAGCTTGGTCGCCAGGGCCTCTGAAAAACTGTTTTTT. Translating it yields CASSLVARASEKLFF.

This sequence joins TRBV4-1 and TRBJ2-5; either TRBD1 or TRBD2 may fit D (5 bases each). Trimming took off 2 bases at V and 4 bases at J, with 20 bases between the two ends. The CDR3 is 17 amino acids. CDR1 MGHRA and CDR2 YSYEKL come from the germline V gene. The CDR3 DNA reads as TGCGCCAGCAGCCAATTAGGGGACCGTACAAGGTCAGAGACCCAGTACTTC. Its protein product is CASSQLGDRTRSETQYF.

The chain couples TRBV9 to TRBJ2-3; D assignment may be TRBD1 or TRBD2 (5 bases each). The V and J ends lost 3 bases and 6 bases respectively, with 8 bases between them. The CDR3 is 12 amino acids. CDR1 and CDR2 (germline): SGDLS, YYNGEE. DNA of the CDR3: TGTGCCAGCAGCGAAGGGACGGATACGCAGTATTTT. Its translation: CASSEGTDTQYF.

This chain uses TRBV5-6 with TRBJ1-2; no reliable D call. The CDR3 has 16 residues. The ends were cut back, 3 bases at V and 4 bases at J, with 19 bases in the middle. CDR1 is SGHDT and CDR2 is YYEEEE in the germline V gene. CDR3 DNA: TGTGCCAGCAGCTCTACGGGTCGTGATCGGCGCTATGGCTACACCTTC. The encoded protein is CASSSTGRDRRYGYTF.